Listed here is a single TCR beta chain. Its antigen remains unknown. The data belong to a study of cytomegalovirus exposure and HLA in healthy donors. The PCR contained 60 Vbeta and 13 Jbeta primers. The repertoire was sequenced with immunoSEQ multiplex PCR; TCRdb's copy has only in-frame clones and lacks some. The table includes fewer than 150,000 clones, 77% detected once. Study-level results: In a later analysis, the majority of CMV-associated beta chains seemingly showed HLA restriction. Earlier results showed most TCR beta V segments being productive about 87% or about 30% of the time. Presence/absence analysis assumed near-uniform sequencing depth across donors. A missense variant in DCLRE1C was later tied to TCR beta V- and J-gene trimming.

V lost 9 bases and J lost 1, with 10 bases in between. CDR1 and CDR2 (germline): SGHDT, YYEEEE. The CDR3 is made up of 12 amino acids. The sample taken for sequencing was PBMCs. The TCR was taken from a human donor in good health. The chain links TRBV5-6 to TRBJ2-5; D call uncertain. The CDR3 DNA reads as TGTGCCACCCGTCGAGGCCAAGAGACCCAGTACTTC. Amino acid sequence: CATRRGQETQYF.